The T cell receptor beta chain under discussion was sequenced for a study of radiotherapy plus CTLA-4 blockade in lung cancer. Germline V gene data show CDR1 as SGHRS and CDR2 as YFSETQ. The V end was cut by 0 bases, the J end by 2 bases, with 4 bases between. The CDR3 is 13 residues long. The study's findings and limits: TCR clones of tumor origin grew in blood after radiotherapy plus ipilimumab.

Turning to this clone: What it binds is unknown.

Only in-frame clones appear in the TCRdb table, and some are missing; sequencing was by immunoSEQ multiplex PCR. Here the sample spans around 90,000 clones, about 83% being singletons. Sample: peripheral blood, taken from a patient treated with radiotherapy plus ipilimumab. This receptor was obtained from a human donor with non-small cell lung cancer who had stable disease on radiotherapy plus ipilimumab. V usage is TRBV5-1 and J usage is TRBJ2-3; D remains unclear. CDR3 sequence (DNA): TGCGCCAGCAGCTTGGACTTCACAGATACGCAGTATTTT. This encodes CASSLDFTDTQYF.